This entry describes one T cell receptor beta chain. The data derive from a study of blood T cell repertoires in COVID-19. Study-wide context: COVID-19 samples collected from the United States, Italy and Spain covered acute and convalescent phases. In each case, the material was cDNA or gDNA derived from T cells, B-cell-depleted T cells, or PBMCs.

Original methodology: Estimation of nucleated cell counts was performed using reference gene primer amplification. Sequencing was performed with immunoSEQ multiplex PCR; in TCRdb, only in-frame clones are kept and a portion is missing. That table gives V, J and clone size, and the DNA gave D and trimming. Of some 200,000 clones detected, 80% to 90% appear once; the ten largest clones hold roughly 1.4%. This TCR came from a woman aged 40 to 50 who had recovered from COVID-19. The sequencing sample was made of peripheral blood.

The CDR3 region is CASSQDGGDYEQYF. As DNA, the CDR3 is TGTGCCAGCAGCCAAGATGGAGGTGACTACGAGCAGTACTTC. The chain employs TRBV4-2 and TRBJ2-7; perhaps TRBD2 as D (5 bases). Trimming shortened V by 0 bases and J by 3 bases, and 9 bases separated the two germline ends. Germline V lookup: CDR1 LGHNA, CDR2 YNFKEQ. The CDR3 is 14 residues long.